This T cell receptor beta chain was recovered during a study of prognosis after radiotherapy for stage I lung cancer (dated by TCRdb to 2020 to 2023). At the level of the whole study: Between early 2018 and 2019, 20 or so stage I NSCLC patients were enrolled in Nanjing, China. Roughly eleven patients had adenocarcinoma and more than five had squamous cell carcinoma as the tumor histology. In every patient, SBRT was given without any concurrent therapy. A total of roughly 38 blood samples from roughly 20 patients were sequenced, with one sample obtained before and one obtained after SBRT for each patient. Enrolled patients comprised about 14 with newly diagnosed primary stage I lung tumors and a few with oligometastatic NSCLC after surgical resection of the primary tumor. Distant metastases were developed by four of the 19 patients after SBRT, at a median of roughly 7 months, whereas no significant progression was observed in the other 15 patients. Ages in the cohort of around 14 men and about 6 women ranged from roughly 50 to 90 years, with a median of 74. This study profiled peripheral blood TCR beta repertoires from stage I NSCLC patients before and after stereotactic body radiotherapy and linked the repertoires to distant failure. Image-guided IMRT or VMAT was used to deliver SBRT in 3 to 5 fractions at a biologically effective dose of at least 100 Gy. All patients were considered medically inoperable, owing to comorbidities in more than ten and refusal of surgery in several.

All patients had node-negative disease on CT and PET/CT, and none had a history of other malignancies or prior chemotherapy or radiotherapy. Around 6 milliliters of peripheral venous blood were drawn into EDTA tubes at each of two time points. Ficoll-Paque Plus density-gradient centrifugation was used to isolate PBMCs. Immediately after collection, samples were stored at -80 degrees C until analysis. This clonotype was seen at least ten times. The target of this receptor is not known. Base qualities are not recorded, but no much larger clone differs from it by a single base. The TCR beta CDR3 region was amplified from genomic DNA by two rounds of multiplex PCR. In the first PCR round, primers specific to each TRBV and TRBJ gene were used, and the primer sequences were filed in Chinese patent CN105087789A. Universal primers were used in the second PCR round. The Roche High Pure PCR Template Preparation Kit was used to extract genomic DNA from frozen PBMCs. Libraries were sequenced paired-end with 151 bp reads on an Illumina HiSeq 3000. On the authors' methods: CutAdapt was used to remove raw reads lacking the multiplex PCR primer sequences. Using PEAR, the high-quality paired reads were merged into contigs. TRB V, D and J gene segments were assigned to each contig with MiXCR by alignment to reference sequences. To remove sequencing errors, CDR3 sequences were clustered according to base quality and sequence similarity. Shannon entropy, normalized by the natural log of the productive TCR sequence number, served as the measure of diversity. One minus Shannon entropy divided by the natural log of the number of unique clonotypes was used as the definition of clonality. Progression-free survival cut-offs for repertoire metrics were chosen using the Youden index of ROC curves, with analyses run in R 3.5.3. TCRdb cleaned the public reads at Q25 with fastp, built clones with MiXCR and kept in-frame beta chains. One record per CDR3 amino acid sequence lists the most common genes and DNA. TCRdb assigned the V and J calls; the authors' analysis was not used. The sample includes around 18,000 distinct CDR3 sequences, with 25% to 35% observed a single time. Together, the top ten hold approximately 31% of the sample.

Sequences SGDLS (CDR1) and YYNGEE (CDR2) are obtained from the germline V gene. The CDR3 runs 16 amino acids, cysteine and phenylalanine included. Only the CDR3 DNA is retained, 48 bases long and in frame from the first base. Trimmed from V: 0 bases; trimmed from J: 4 bases; junction bases lacking a gene match: 6. On the study overall, not on this receptor specifically: After SBRT, the number of unique TCR clones decreased (median roughly 10,000 before versus about 7,000 after; Wilcoxon paired P=0.011). Limitations of the study included a small cohort and short follow-up, and the study findings need independent validation. No adjustment for multiple comparisons was applied to any of the reported P values. Post-SBRT Shannon entropy and its change from baseline were lower in patients who developed distant metastases; baseline Shannon entropy was not associated with metastases. Differences in TRBV and TRBJ usage frequencies by metastasis status were reportedly observed in two V genes at baseline and in ten or so V and two J genes after SBRT. Tumor specificity of expanded TCR clones was not determined.

This material consisted of PBMCs, taken before or after stereotactic body radiation therapy (not recorded which). Rearrangement joined TRBV9 to TRBJ2-3; 9 central nucleotides agree with TRBD2. The TCR originated in a donor over 45 with non-small cell lung cancer. The bases are TGTGCCAGCAGCGTAGATAGCGGGAGAGTTGCAGATACGCAGTATTTT. Its protein reads: CASSVDSGRVADTQYF.